One and the same sample provided the 20 T cell receptor beta chains below, sequenced in a study of shared clonotypes between healthy human individuals. Method: immunoSEQ multiplex PCR; TCRdb's copy keeps in-frame clones and lacks some. The sample carries around 550,000 clones, 85% to 95% recorded once. Naive CD8 cells, CD45RO-negative and positively selected for CCR7, excluded terminally differentiated effector memory CD45RA+ cells. Material: naive CD8+ T cells sorted from blood. The receptor source for this set is a woman in her 30s in good health.

The chain recombines TRBV5-1 with TRBJ1-3; D is perhaps TRBD1 (5 bases). V lost 4 bases and J 0 bases, leaving 14 bases between the germline ends. CDR3 length equals 16 residues. CDR1 is SGHRS, CDR2 YFSETQ, per germline. The chain's CDR3 is CASSVRDASSGNTIYF. The CDR3 DNA is TGCGCCAGCAGCGTTAGGGACGCTAGCTCTGGAAACACCATATATTTT.

The gene calls are TRBV27 and TRBJ2-5, with D possibly matching TRBD2 (6 bases). Germline values: CDR1 MNHEY, CDR2 SMNVEV (reference sequence). V was cut by 6 bases and J by 3 bases, with 20 bases left in between. The CDR3 spans 16 residues. CDR3 amino acids: CASSSAIGLLKETQYF. The CDR3 DNA is TGTGCCAGCAGCTCAGCCATAGGACTACTGAAAGAGACCCAGTACTTC.

V is TRBV10-3 and J is TRBJ2-7, with D unresolved. The CDR3 spans 13 residues. In germline, CDR1 is ENHRY, CDR2 SYGVKD. Between the trimmed V and J ends, which lost 6 bases and 2 bases, there was a span of 11 bases. The CDR3 loop is CAIRADGTYEQYF. In nucleotides, the CDR3 is TGTGCCATCAGAGCAGACGGAACCTACGAGCAGTACTTC.

The genes are TRBV7-8 and TRBJ2-7, with D perhaps assigned TRBD1 or TRBD2 (6 bases each). This CDR3 spans 17 amino acids. V gave up 1 base and J gave up 0 bases, with 16 bases separating them. CDR1 is SGHVS and CDR2 is FQNEAQ in the germline V gene. DNA for the CDR3: TGTGCCAGCAGCTTAGTGTCTAGCGAGGACAGCTCCTACGAGCAGTACTTC. It yields the protein CASSLVSSEDSSYEQYF.

The chain links TRBV13 to TRBJ2-1; TRBD2 matches at 8 bases. CDR1 is PRHDT, CDR2 FYEKMQ, per germline (reference sequence). Trimming at V came to 1 base and at J to 5 bases, leaving 4 bases not matched to a gene. This CDR3 comprises 15 residues. The CDR3 sequence: CASSLASSGHNEQFF. The CDR3, as DNA: TGTGCCAGCAGCTTAGCGTCTAGCGGGCACAATGAGCAGTTCTTC. Looking up the rest from reference TRBV13 and TRBJ2-1 gives the full variable domain: AAGVIQSPRHLIKEKRETATLKCYPIPRHDTVYWYQQGPGQDPQFLISFYEKMQSDKGSIPDRFSAQQFSDYHSELNMSSLELGDSALYFCASSLASSGHNEQFFGPGTRLTVL.

The gene calls are TRBV9 and TRBJ1-1; D might be TRBD1 (6 bases). The V and J ends lost 0 bases and 5 bases respectively, with 17 bases between them. The CDR3 covers 16 residues. The germline gives CDR1 SGDLS, CDR2 YYNGEE. This CDR3 is CASSVGSGGLVTEAFF. In DNA, the CDR3 is TGTGCCAGCAGCGTAGGTTCGGGGGGCCTGGTTACTGAAGCTTTCTTT.

The chain carries TRBV27 and TRBJ2-1; 14 positions match TRBD2. Germline values: CDR1 MNHEY, CDR2 SMNVEV (reference sequence). The ends lost 4 bases at V and 5 bases at J; junction bases unmatched: 16. The CDR3 is made up of 20 amino acids. The CDR3 DNA follows: TGTGCCAGCAGTTCACTTACCGGGACTAGCGGGAGTGGAAGAAACAATGAGCAGTTCTTC. Translation gives CASSSLTGTSGSGRNNEQFF.

V is TRBV27 and J is TRBJ1-1; D is ambiguous. The CDR3 loop spans 11 amino acids. The germline V gene encodes CDR1 MNHEY and CDR2 SMNVEV (reference sequence). V dropped 7 bases and J dropped 5 bases, with 8 bases sitting between them. In nucleotides, the CDR3 is TGTGCCAGCACCGCCGGGACTGAAGCTTTCTTT. Protein: CASTAGTEAFF.

The V call is TRBV7-9, the J call TRBJ1-2; the D is unclear. Trimming pared 3 bases from V and 3 bases from J, leaving 11 bases between. This CDR3 is 14 amino acids long. Germline V gives CDR1 SEHNR, CDR2 FQNEAQ (reference sequence). CDR3 sequence: CASSLVSEDYGYTF. CDR3 nucleotide sequence: TGTGCCAGCAGCTTGGTGTCGGAGGACTATGGCTACACCTTC.

V is TRBV28 and J is TRBJ2-1; D is ambiguous. From germline, CDR1 is MDHEN and CDR2 SYDVKM. The CDR3 contains 15 residues. Trimming took off 5 bases at V and 5 bases at J, with 16 bases between the two ends. The CDR3 bases are TGTGCCAGCAGTCCACAAGTAATTGTCAACAATGAGCAGTTCTTC. Protein product: CASSPQVIVNNEQFF.

V and J are TRBV30 and TRBJ2-7; TRBD1 matches at 8 bases. Germline CDR1 is GTSNPN and CDR2 is SVGIG (reference sequence). After removal of 0 bases from V and 4 bases from J, the junction contained 5 bases not matched to a gene. The length of the CDR3 is 14 residues. The CDR3 bases are TGTGCCTGGAGTGTCGCAGGGGGCGTTTACGAGCAGTACTTC. Translating gives CAWSVAGGVYEQYF.

The chain joins TRBV7-6 to TRBJ2-1; 11 positions agree with TRBD2. The length of the CDR3 is 18 residues. Germline V gene lookup returns CDR1 SGHVS and CDR2 FNYEAQ. V lost 5 bases and J lost 0; bases outside the gene matches: 9. This chain's CDR3 is CASSVLAGEFLSYNEQFF. CDR3 coding DNA: TGTGCCAGCAGCGTACTAGCGGGAGAATTCCTCTCCTACAATGAGCAGTTCTTC.

This clone came up once. This chain uses TRBV5-4 with TRBJ2-5; possibly TRBD1 for D (6 bases). CDR3 size: 16 residues. Germline CDR1 reads SGHNT; CDR2 reads YYREEE (reference sequence). Trimming removed 2 bases from V and 2 bases from J, with 16 bases in between. CDR3 in amino acids: CASSFRTAIKQETQYF. In DNA, the CDR3 is TGTGCCAGCAGCTTTCGGACAGCCATAAAACAAGAGACCCAGTACTTC.

The rearrangement links TRBV6-1 to TRBJ2-7, with 7 bases fitting TRBD1. The CDR3 is made up of 12 amino acids. The germline V gene encodes CDR1 MNHNS and CDR2 SASEGT. Trimming at V came to 6 bases and at J to 4 bases, leaving 3 bases not matched to a gene. The CDR3 protein is CASRTGPYEQYF. The CDR3 DNA is TGTGCCAGCAGGACAGGGCCGTACGAGCAGTACTTC.

This clone has a single count. The chain uses TRBV27 and TRBJ2-1; maybe TRBD1 (8 bases). Trimming cost V 7 bases and J 6 bases, with 16 bases left between them. There are 14 residues in the CDR3. Germline V gene data show CDR1 as MNHEY and CDR2 as SMNVEV (reference sequence). In DNA, the CDR3 is TGTGCCAGCAAGCGGGGACAGGCTATCAATGAGCAGTTCTTC. It is translated as CASKRGQAINEQFF.

The genes are TRBV7-8 and TRBJ1-3; D ambiguous. The length of the CDR3 is 14 residues. The V end was cut by 5 bases, the J end by 0 bases, with 8 bases between. Germline CDR1 reads SGHVS; CDR2 reads FQNEAQ. This CDR3 is CASSAWLSGNTIYF. CDR3 DNA sequence: TGTGCCAGCAGCGCCTGGCTCTCTGGAAACACCATATATTTT. The full variable domain, rest sourced from reference TRBV7-8 and TRBJ1-3, is GAGVSQSPRYKVAKRGQDVALRCDPISGHVSLFWYQQALGQGPEFLTYFQNEAQLDKSGLPSDRFFAERPEGSVSTLKIQRTQQEDSAVYLCASSAWLSGNTIYFGEGSWLTVV.

The chain employs TRBV2 and TRBJ2-1; the D gene is possibly TRBD1 (6 bases). CDR3 size: 13 residues. The V gene lost 6 bases and the J gene lost 7 bases, with 13 bases spanning the gap. The germline CDR1 and CDR2 sequences are SNHLY and FYNNEI. The CDR3 region is CASRLQGRNEQFF. The CDR3 DNA sequence: TGTGCCAGCAGGCTACAGGGTCGGAATGAGCAGTTCTTC.

This clone was seen just once. The chain employs TRBV7-9 and TRBJ2-1; D gene uncertain. Germline CDR1 SEHNR, CDR2 FQNEAQ (reference sequence). V was shortened by 5 bases and J by 9 bases, with 11 bases between the two germline ends. The CDR3 spans 12 residues. CDR3 region: CASSLFRFEQFF. CDR3 nucleotides: TGTGCCAGCAGCCTCTTCCGGTTTGAGCAGTTCTTC.

Of note for this clone: One end of the junction fails to match germline, which may point to a read error. This chain joins TRBV7-9 and TRBJ2-5, with 7 nucleotides matching TRBD1. This CDR3 has 18 amino acids. Germline V gene data show CDR1 as SEHNR and CDR2 as FQNEAQ (reference sequence). CDR3 nucleotide sequence: TGTGCCAGCAGCCTAGCACTGAGACAGGGTGAGATTAAAGAGACCCAGTACTTC. It is translated as CASSLALRQGEIKETQYF.

The chain recombines TRBV29-1 with TRBJ1-1; possibly TRBD1 for D (6 bases). CDR3 length: 13 amino acids. V was pared by 8 bases and J by 7 bases, with 20 bases between. Per germline, CDR1 SQVTM and CDR2 ANQGSEA. The DNA of the CDR3 is TGCAGCTCCCCAGGGGACACTCACTATGAAGCTTTCTTT. As protein: CSSPGDTHYEAFF.